What follows are 29 T cell receptor beta chains derived from one specimen sequenced in a study of human T cells and chemical hapten exposure (dated by TCRdb to the early 2020s). Receptors were amplified or captured by RACE. Sequencing was performed on a NextSeq 500. TCRdb passed the public sequencing reads through fastp at Q25 and MiXCR, retaining productive beta sequences. Rows are combined by CDR3 protein, so each entry shows the most common genes and DNA. Present in this sample are more than 85,000 distinct CDR3 sequences, over 6.5% of which were seen just once. The biggest ten clones account for approximately 2.4% of the sample. The intended sense of this specimen's time point label: pre-sensitization, week 0. Sample treatment or condition, as interpreted from the label and publication: therapeutic diphenylcyclopropenone sensitization with weekly scalp DPC. The sample in question was whole blood, obtained in connection with sensitization to the hapten diphenylcyclopropenone (DPC). The receptors come from a man aged 40-49 years with alopecia areata. Some clones in this sample may be carry-over from other donors' samples.

This clonotype was found a few times. The chain couples TRBV19 to TRBJ1-2; tentative D call: TRBD1 (6 bases). The V end lost 3 bases, the J end lost 7 bases, and 15 bases lay between the germline ends. The CDR3 spans 14 residues. Germline CDR1 LNHDA, CDR2 SQIVND (reference sequence). CDR3: CASSIQPGVSGYTF. In DNA, the CDR3 is TGTGCCAGTAGTATTCAGCCAGGGGTTAGTGGCTACACCTTC. Variable domain in full (rest from reference TRBV19 and TRBJ1-2): DGGITQSPKYLFRKEGQNVTLSCEQNLNHDAMYWYRQDPGQGLRLIYYSQIVNDFQKGDIAEGYSVSREKKESFPLTVTSAQKNPTAFYLCASSIQPGVSGYTFGSGTRLTVV.

The V gene is TRBV28, the J gene TRBJ2-5, with 8 bases lining up with TRBD2. The CDR3 runs 16 residues. V lost 5 bases to trimming and J lost 4 bases; unmatched junction nucleotides: 12. Germline V gene lookup returns CDR1 MDHEN and CDR2 SYDVKM. Here the CDR3 DNA reads TGTGCCAGCAGTCCTATCGGGACTAGTGTAGCAGAGACCCAGTACTTC. It translates to CASSPIGTSVAETQYF.

This clonotype was seen ten or more times. This chain links TRBV6-5 with TRBJ1-5; 8 nucleotides match TRBD1. In germline, CDR1 is MNHEY, CDR2 SVGAGI. Trimming cost V 2 bases and J 4 bases; bases outside gene matches: 1. The CDR3 is made up of 14 amino acids. The CDR3 nucleotides read TGTGCCAGCAGTTACCACAGGGGGAATCAGCCCCAGCATTTT. Translation: CASSYHRGNQPQHF.

The table lists this clonotype with many counts. The chain links TRBV4-3 to TRBJ2-3; 7 nucleotides align to TRBD1. Germline V gene data show CDR1 as LGHNA and CDR2 as YSLEER. This CDR3 comprises 15 residues. Trimming took 5 bases from V and 3 from J; bases not matched to a gene: 8. CDR3 nucleotides: TGCGCCAGCAGCGAGGGGGCCCTAGGGACAGATACGCAGTATTTT. Protein sequence: CASSEGALGTDTQYF.

V gene TRBV6-2 or TRBV6-3 combines with J gene TRBJ2-3, with D perhaps matching TRBD2 (5 bases). This CDR3 has 16 residues. Germline CDR1 MNHEY, CDR2 SVGEGT. Trimming stripped 2 bases from V and 1 base from J, with 13 bases between. The CDR3 spells CASSYTSLAGTDTQYF. In DNA form, the CDR3 reads TGTGCCAGCAGTTACACGTCGCTAGCAGGCACAGATACGCAGTATTTT.

V usage is TRBV7-2 and J usage is TRBJ2-5; unclear D gene. The CDR3 extends over 13 amino acids. Germline-derived CDR1 and CDR2 are SGHTA and FQGNSA. Trimming shortened V by 5 bases and J by 7 bases, and 14 bases separated the two germline ends. For the CDR3, the DNA is TGTGCCAGCAGCCAGGACCTAACGGGGACCCAGTACTTC. Encoded protein: CASSQDLTGTQYF.

Ten or more counts support this clonotype. V usage is TRBV13 and J usage is TRBJ1-1; possible D gene TRBD1, 5 bases. The CDR3 has 15 residues. Germline-derived CDR1 and CDR2 are PRHDT and FYEKMQ (reference sequence). Trimming removed 6 bases from V and 3 bases from J, with 17 bases in between. The CDR3 reads CASSYPGFRDTEAFF. In nucleotides, the CDR3 is TGTGCCAGCAGTTATCCAGGGTTTCGGGACACTGAAGCTTTCTTT.

There are many counts of this clonotype. The chain has TRBV13 and TRBJ2-7, with 7 positions matching TRBD2. The CDR3 has 14 amino acids. V shed 5 bases, J shed 4 bases, and the junction held 8 bases outside the gene matches. In germline, CDR1 is PRHDT, CDR2 FYEKMQ (reference sequence). CDR3 nucleotide sequence: TGTGCCAGCAGCGGGGGAGGGCCCGAATACGAGCAGTACTTC. It codes for CASSGGGPEYEQYF.

This clonotype was picked up a small number of times. This sequence joins TRBV20-1 and TRBJ1-1; 8 nucleotides match TRBD1. The CDR3 has 14 amino acids. Trimming cost V 7 bases and J 1 base; bases outside gene matches: 8. Germline V gene sequence: CDR1 DFQATT, CDR2 SNEGSKA (reference sequence). The CDR3 loop is CSGTQGGRNTEAFF. In nucleotides, the CDR3 is TGCAGTGGAACACAGGGGGGGAGGAACACTGAAGCTTTCTTT.

The rearrangement uses TRBV19 and TRBJ2-7; tentative D call: TRBD2 (5 bases). Trimming pared 5 bases from V and 2 bases from J, leaving 16 bases between. The CDR3 spans 15 residues. Germline lookup yields CDR1 LNHDA and CDR2 SQIVND (reference sequence). In nucleotides, the CDR3 is TGTGCCAGTAGTCTAACATCCTCCGGGGCCTACGAGCAGTACTTC. Its protein is CASSLTSSGAYEQYF.

The chain recombines TRBV28 with TRBJ2-5; D possibly corresponds to TRBD1 (5 bases). The CDR3 sequence is 14 residues long. Germline V gives CDR1 MDHEN, CDR2 SYDVKM. V dropped 7 bases and J dropped 1 base, with 13 bases sitting between them. The CDR3 loop is CASKVGGAQETQYF. The CDR3 bases are TGTGCCAGCAAAGTAGGTGGGGCCCAAGAGACCCAGTACTTC.

The chain carries TRBV6-5 and TRBJ2-4; TRBD1 matches at 7 bases. Germline V gene data show CDR1 as MNHEY and CDR2 as SVGAGI. The V gene end was trimmed by 0 bases and the J gene end by 9 bases; junction bases not matched to a gene: 8. This CDR3 contains 15 residues. The DNA of the CDR3 is TGTGCCAGCAGTTACTCCGAGACAGGGAAGAGCATTCAGTACTTC. Translating it yields CASSYSETGKSIQYF.

The chain carries TRBV13 and TRBJ1-1, with D perhaps TRBD1 (5 bases). The CDR3 has 14 residues. V gave up 1 base and J gave up 6 bases, with 12 bases separating them. CDR1 PRHDT and CDR2 FYEKMQ come from the germline V gene (reference sequence). The CDR3 region has the DNA TGTGCCAGCAGCTTAGTCAGGGTAACGCCTGAAGCTTTCTTT. It is translated as CASSLVRVTPEAFF.

This chain uses TRBV6-5 with TRBJ2-3; the match to TRBD1 covers 7 bases. Trimming cost V 4 bases and J 2 bases; bases outside gene matches: 6. The CDR3 consists of 15 residues. The germline V gene encodes CDR1 MNHEY and CDR2 SVGAGI. The CDR3 nucleotides are TGTGCCAGCAGTTCCTCAGGGGGTTTCACAGATACGCAGTATTTT. Its translation is CASSSSGGFTDTQYF.

In this sample, this clonotype turned up many times. V is TRBV28 and J is TRBJ1-1; D call uncertain. The CDR3 sequence is 14 residues long. The germline gives CDR1 MDHEN, CDR2 SYDVKM. V was trimmed by 3 bases and J by 0 bases, leaving 8 bases between them. The CDR3 sequence is CASSFAGVNTEAFF. CDR3 bases: TGTGCCAGCAGTTTCGCGGGAGTGAACACTGAAGCTTTCTTT. The full variable domain, in which reference TRBV28 and TRBJ1-1 provide the parts outside the CDR3, is DVKVTQSSRYLVKRTGEKVFLECVQDMDHENMFWYRQDPGLGLRLIYFSYDVKMKEKGDIPEGYSVSREKKERFSLILESASTNQTSMYLCASSFAGVNTEAFFGQGTRLTVV.

The J gene is TRBJ1-2, the V gene TRBV20-1, with D maybe TRBD1 (5 bases). This CDR3 is built from 12 residues. V was clipped by 1 base and J by 7 bases, with 10 bases between them. The germline V gene has CDR1 DFQATT and CDR2 SNEGSKA (reference sequence). CDR3: CSARVGRLGYTF. The CDR3 region has the DNA TGCAGTGCTAGAGTGGGACGACTTGGCTACACCTTC.

This clonotype was recorded at least ten times. This sequence joins TRBV20-1 and TRBJ2-7; TRBD2 agrees at 7 bases. This CDR3 is 14 amino acids long. V shed 3 bases, J shed 9 bases, and the junction held 14 bases outside the gene matches. CDR1 and CDR2 from the germline V gene are DFQATT and SNEGSKA (reference sequence). The CDR3 region is CSASPRGERSPQYF. The CDR3 region has the DNA TGCAGTGCTAGCCCCCGGGGGGAGAGGTCCCCGCAGTACTTC.

This clonotype was picked up a small number of times. V is TRBV12-5 and J is TRBJ2-3; D is unclear. The germline V gene has CDR1 LGHNT and CDR2 FRNRAP. V was shortened by 5 bases and J by 6 bases, with 6 bases between the two germline ends. This CDR3 has 11 amino acids. DNA for the CDR3: TGTGCTAGTGGTCCCGGTGATACGCAGTATTTT. Its translation is CASGPGDTQYF.

The table lists this clonotype with a few counts. This chain joins TRBV18 and TRBJ1-3, with D unresolved. Trimming removed 4 bases at V and 0 bases at J, with 13 bases between. Germline V gene lookup returns CDR1 KGHSH and CDR2 LQKENI. The CDR3 totals 16 residues. CDR3 sequence: CASSLTGKSSGNTIYF. CDR3 sequence (DNA): TGTGCCAGCTCACTTACGGGGAAAAGCTCTGGAAACACCATATATTTT.

This clonotype was picked up many times. The chain couples TRBV12-3 or TRBV12-4 to TRBJ1-1; D is unclear. V gave up 1 base and J gave up 2 bases, with 5 bases separating them. The CDR3 consists of 13 residues. The CDR3 DNA reads as TGTGCCAGCAGTTTAGTAGGAAACACTGAAGCTTTCTTT. This codes for CASSLVGNTEAFF.

The DNA of the CDR3 is TGTGCCAGCAGTTTTTCGGTTAGCACAGATACGCAGTATTTT. Protein sequence: CASSFSVSTDTQYF. This chain connects TRBV12-3 or TRBV12-4 to TRBJ2-3; the D is unclear. The CDR3 runs to 14 residues. Between the trimmed V and J ends, which lost 3 bases and 0 bases, there was a span of 7 bases.

This clonotype was seen many times. V usage is TRBV6-6 and J usage is TRBJ1-1; unclear D gene. The CDR3 has 11 residues. V was pared by 2 bases and J by 10 bases, with 8 bases between. Germline V lookup: CDR1 MNHNY, CDR2 SVGAGI (reference sequence). The CDR3 is CASSYPAGAFF. CDR3 sequence (DNA): TGTGCCAGCAGTTACCCGGCAGGAGCTTTCTTT.

In its sample, this clonotype was seen a few times. The chain links TRBV20-1 to TRBJ1-1; 7 bases align to TRBD1. Germline-derived CDR1 and CDR2 are DFQATT and SNEGSKA (reference sequence). V trimming: 5 bases; J trimming: 0 bases; junction bases outside the gene matches: 12. This CDR3 contains 16 residues. CDR3 loop: CSALLDRRILNTEAFF. The CDR3 DNA is TGCAGTGCTCTCCTGGACAGGAGAATTCTGAACACTGAAGCTTTCTTT.

Ten or more counts support this clonotype. V gene TRBV29-1 combines with J gene TRBJ1-1, with 10 bases fitting TRBD1. CDR3 length: 13 amino acids. Germline V lookup: CDR1 SQVTM, CDR2 ANQGSEA. Germline trimming cut 7 bases from V and 8 bases from J; bases unmatched to any gene: 10. The CDR3, as DNA: TGCAGCGGTCCCGGGACAGGGGCCGGGGAAGCTTTCTTT. It yields the protein CSGPGTGAGEAFF.

The gene calls are TRBV6-6 and TRBJ1-6; no firm D call. The CDR3 length is 15 residues. The ends were cut back, 4 bases at V and 4 bases at J, with 11 bases in the middle. CDR1 MNHNY and CDR2 SVGAGI come from the germline V gene (reference sequence). In DNA form, the CDR3 reads TGTGCCAGCAGTTCGGCGCAACCTTATAATTCACCCCTCCACTTT. It is translated as CASSSAQPYNSPLHF.

This clonotype was counted only a few times. The chain employs TRBV2 and TRBJ2-3; 12 positions match TRBD2. The CDR3 runs 16 residues. With 7 bases clipped from V and 6 bases from J, the junction kept 11 bases outside the gene matches. The germline CDR1 and CDR2 sequences are SNHLY and FYNNEI. The CDR3 coding sequence is TGTGCCAGCACCCGGACTAGCGGGATCCCCAAGGATACGCAGTATTTT. Its translation is CASTRTSGIPKDTQYF.

This clonotype came up a few times. V and J are TRBV6-1 and TRBJ2-1; 7 nucleotides match TRBD1. The germline CDR1 and CDR2 sequences are MNHNS and SASEGT. Unmatched junction bases numbered 7, after V lost 6 bases and J lost 5 bases. The CDR3 has 14 amino acids. The CDR3 spells CASRSGGQNNEQFF. For the CDR3, the DNA is TGTGCCAGCAGATCAGGGGGACAGAACAATGAGCAGTTCTTC.

This clonotype was seen ten or more times. The rearrangement joins TRBV3-1 to TRBJ2-7; D is ambiguous. Trimming shortened V by 0 bases and J by 6 bases, and 9 bases separated the two germline ends. CDR1 is LGHDT, CDR2 YNNKEL, per germline (reference sequence). The CDR3 extends over 13 amino acids. CDR3 amino acids: CASSQDPLREQYV. CDR3 nucleotide sequence: TGTGCCAGCAGCCAAGACCCGCTCCGCGAGCAGTACGTC.

This clonotype turned up a few times. V usage is TRBV29-1 and J usage is TRBJ2-1; 8 nucleotides line up with TRBD1. Germline trimming cut 7 bases from V and 9 bases from J; bases unmatched to any gene: 8. The CDR3 consists of 12 residues. Germline CDR1 is SQVTM and CDR2 is ANQGSEA. CDR3 DNA: TGCAGCGCCAATTCAGGGGGCACTGAGCAGTTCTTC. Translated: CSANSGGTEQFF.